This TCR beta chain was found in a study of cytomegalovirus exposure and HLA in healthy donors. Study findings and constraints: Rare TCR sequences dominated, though some public TCRs recurred in many donors. In a later analysis, TCR beta V- and J-gene trimming was associated with a missense DCLRE1C variant. With further analysis later on, most CMV-associated TCR beta chains appeared HLA-restricted.

This clone was observed a handful of times. Its antigen is undetermined. CDR1 MDHEN and CDR2 SYDVKM come from the germline V gene. The CDR3 sequence is 13 residues long. With V trimmed by 8 bases and J by 5 bases, 4 bases remained unmatched. 13 Jbeta primers and 60 Vbeta primers were used for the PCR. Clones were read by immunoSEQ multiplex PCR, and TCRdb kept only the in-frame ones, dropping some. The sample contains about 100,000 clones, 65% to 80% of which appear only once. The chain has TRBV28 and TRBJ1-3, with 9 bases lining up with TRBD1. This clonotype was obtained from a female donor in good health and CMV-seropositive. Sequencing was done on a sample of PBMCs. CDR3 nucleotides: TGTGCCAGCTCAACAGGGGGCCGAAACACCATATATTTT. The encoded protein is CASSTGGRNTIYF.